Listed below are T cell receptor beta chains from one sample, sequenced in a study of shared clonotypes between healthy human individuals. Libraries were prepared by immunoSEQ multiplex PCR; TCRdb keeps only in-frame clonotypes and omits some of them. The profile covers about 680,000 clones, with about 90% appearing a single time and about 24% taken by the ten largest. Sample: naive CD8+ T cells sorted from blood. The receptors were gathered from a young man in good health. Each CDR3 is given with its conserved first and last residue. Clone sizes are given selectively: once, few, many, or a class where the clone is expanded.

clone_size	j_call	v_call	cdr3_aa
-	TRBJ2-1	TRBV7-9	CASSFIRQGDNEQFF
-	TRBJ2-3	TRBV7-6	CASSLGAGSGSTDTQYF
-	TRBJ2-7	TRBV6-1	CASSPGSSSYEQYF
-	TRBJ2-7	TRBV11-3	CASTSRGGEQYF
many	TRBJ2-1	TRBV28	CATSSGSQYEQFF
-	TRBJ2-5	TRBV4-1	CASSQEARGETQYF
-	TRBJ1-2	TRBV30	CAWGDYGYTF
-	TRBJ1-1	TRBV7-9	CASSPEEGVWNTEAFF
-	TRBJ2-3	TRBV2	CASGGTDTQYF
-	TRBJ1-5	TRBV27	CASSFRGSNQPQHF
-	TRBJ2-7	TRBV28	CASSFPAYEQYF
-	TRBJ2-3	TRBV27	CATGGVDTDTQYF
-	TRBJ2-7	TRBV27	CASSFGRESYEQYF
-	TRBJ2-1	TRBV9	CASSVGTANEQFF
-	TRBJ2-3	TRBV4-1	CASSQVSGEDTQYF
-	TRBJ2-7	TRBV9	CASSVTGGRYEQYF
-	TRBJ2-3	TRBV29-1	CSVQGQFRTDTQYF
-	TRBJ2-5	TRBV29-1	CSVETTAREETQYF
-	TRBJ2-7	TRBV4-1	CASSQKHPLSYEQYF
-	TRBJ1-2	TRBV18	CASSPPGQGYTF
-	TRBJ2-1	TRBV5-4	CASSLWGSGQNGYNEQFF
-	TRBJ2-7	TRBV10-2	CASRGTGEDEQYF
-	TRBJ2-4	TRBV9	CASSDDKGIQYF
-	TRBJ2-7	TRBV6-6	CASSSSTEWANEQYF